This note documents a single TCR beta chain sequence. The data are from a study of blood T cell repertoires in COVID-19. As for the study in general: Acute-phase and convalescent COVID-19 samples originated in the United States, Italy and Spain.

Followed longitudinally, the Seattle patients had been enrolled during active infection. Some clones are missing from TCRdb's copy, which holds only in-frame ones; the method was immunoSEQ multiplex PCR. The sample records around 190,000 clones, 82% being singletons. The V end lost 0 bases, the J end lost 2 bases, and 12 bases lay between the germline ends. Germline V gives CDR1 SGHNT, CDR2 YYREEE (reference sequence). The CDR3 is 16 amino acids. J is TRBJ2-1 and V is TRBV5-4; TRBD2 might be the D (5 bases). The receptor comes from a woman aged 60-70 years with COVID-19, enrolled during active disease. The sequencing input was peripheral blood. The DNA of the CDR3 is TGTGCCAGCAGCTTGGACCCTCCGGGAACCTACAATGAGCAGTTCTTC. It specifies CASSLDPPGTYNEQFF.